This T cell receptor beta chain was captured in a study of graft-versus-host responses after intestinal transplantation (dated by TCRdb to the early 2020s). Background for the entire study: Recipients received multivisceral, liver-intestinal, or isolated intestinal transplants. Donor T cell macrochimerism was defined as a peak of at least 4% donor T cells among recipient peripheral blood mononuclear cells. All recipients received anti-thymocyte globulin induction followed by maintenance tacrolimus and steroids for three to four years. Samples from three later patients were sequenced in-house on an Illumina MiSeq with MiXCR processing rather than by the commercial service. After intestinal transplantation, graft-versus-host and host-versus-graft alloreactive T cell clones were followed in the graft, circulation and bone marrow using bulk TCR-beta CDR3 sequencing. Alloreactive clones were identified by sequencing pre-transplant mixed lymphocyte reaction products and comparing them with unstimulated pre-transplant donor and recipient T cells. The cohort enrolled about two dozen intestinal transplant recipients, one of whom was a retransplant, and a few patients without pretransplant specimens were excluded. Results the study describes overall, beyond this receptor: Conclusions were limited by the relatively low number and heterogeneity of intestinal transplant patients. In the allografts of patients with donor T cell macrochimerism, GvH to HvG T cell clonal ratios were high. GvH clones were detected in recipient bone marrow, and some of these GvH clones were observed earlier in ileal mucosa or blood, consistent with an intestinal mucosal origin. Early after transplant, declines in HvG clones were associated with peak levels of circulating GvH clones.

Cut back by 0 bases and 3 bases, the V and J ends lie 7 bases apart. Per the germline V gene, SGHDT is the CDR1 and YYEEEE is the CDR2. The CDR3 covers 13 residues, taking in both the cysteine and the phenylalanine. CDR3 DNA only is kept here, 39 bases in frame from base 1. This sample's time point label indicates: cells obtained before transplantation from donor or recipient. CD3+CD4+ and CD3+CD8+ populations were FACS-sorted from unstimulated pre-transplant donor and recipient cells taken from spleen or lymph nodes. To note about this clone: The antigen it binds to is not known. Nothing much larger sits one base from this clone, and base qualities are not available.

Receptor amplification or capture employed the immunoSEQ multiplex PCR assay. For most patients, genomic DNA was isolated using the Qiagen DNeasy Blood and Tissue Kit and was shipped frozen to Adaptive Biotechnologies for TCR sequencing. For most patients, genomic DNA was subjected to high-throughput TCR-beta CDR3 sequencing by Adaptive Biotechnologies. In the paper's pipeline: Adaptive's ImmunoSEQ software supplied the TCR sequencing data for around 17 patients, while MiXCR and VDJtools were used to process three other patients. CD4 versus CD8 sorting errors were corrected by removing sequences found in both subsets at a frequency ratio below 5:1. CDR3 nucleotide sequences shared between donor and recipient were removed because the origin of such sequences could not be assigned. To count as alloreactive, a clone needed at least 2-fold expansion over unstimulated cells and a minimum CFSE-low frequency of 0.002% (template counts) or 0.001% (read counts). Clones were considered mappable if detected in sequenced pre-transplant spleen, lymph node, or MLR CFSE-low populations of the donor or recipient. The cumulative frequency of alloreactive clones was calculated as a percentage of all sequences, weighted by copy number. TCRdb limited this immuneACCESS table to in-frame rearrangements with V and J called. A share of clones is missing; checked studies link under half to unresolved V genes, and the rest is unexplained. The DNA was the basis for D and trimming; V, J and clone size are from that table. This sample lists about 110,000 clones; 85% to 95% were detected once. Of the sample, roughly 0.5% is held by the ten largest clones.

The material was unstimulated CD8+ T cells sorted from spleen or lymph node cells, obtained before intestinal transplant. The origin of this receptor is a human donor who received an intestinal transplant. Recombination joined TRBV5-6 with TRBJ2-7, with the D gene call left open. The bases read TGTGCCAGCAGCTTGGCCACTTTCTACGAGCAGTACTTC. Its protein reads: CASSLATFYEQYF. With the rest looked up from the reference TRBV5-6 and TRBJ2-7 genes rather than sequenced, the full variable domain is DAGVTQSPTHLIKTRGQQVTLRCSPKSGHDTVSWYQQALGQGPQFIFQYYEEEERQRGNFPDRFSGHQFPNYSSELNVNALLLGDSALYLCASSLATFYEQYFGPGTRLTVT.